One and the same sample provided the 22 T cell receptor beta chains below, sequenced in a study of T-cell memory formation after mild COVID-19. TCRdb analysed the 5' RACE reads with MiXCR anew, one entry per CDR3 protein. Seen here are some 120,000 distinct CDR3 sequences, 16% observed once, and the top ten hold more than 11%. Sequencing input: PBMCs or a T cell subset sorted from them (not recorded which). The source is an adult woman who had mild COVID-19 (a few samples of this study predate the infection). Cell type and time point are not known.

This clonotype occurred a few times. CDR3 amino acids: CASSFRGIGELFF. The CDR3 bases are TGTGCCAGCAGCTTTCGGGGTATCGGGGAGCTGTTTTTT. The rearrangement uses TRBV7-2 and TRBJ2-2; a weak D match, TRBD2 (5 bases). Germline V gene sequence: CDR1 SGHTA, CDR2 FQGNSA. Trimming took 3 bases from V and 7 from J, leaving 9 bases between them. The CDR3 spans 13 residues.

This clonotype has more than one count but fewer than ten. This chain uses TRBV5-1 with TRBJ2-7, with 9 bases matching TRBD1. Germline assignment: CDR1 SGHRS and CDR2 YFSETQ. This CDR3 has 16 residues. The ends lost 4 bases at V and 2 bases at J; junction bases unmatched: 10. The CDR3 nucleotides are TGCGCCAGCAGCCCCAACCCGGGACAGGGAACCTACGAGCAGTACTTC. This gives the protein CASSPNPGQGTYEQYF.

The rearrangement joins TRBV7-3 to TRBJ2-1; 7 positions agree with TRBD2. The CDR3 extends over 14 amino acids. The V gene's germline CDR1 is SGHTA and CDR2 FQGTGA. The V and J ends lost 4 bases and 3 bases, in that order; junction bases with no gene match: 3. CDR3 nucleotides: TGTGCCAGCAGCTCCCCGGGGGGCTACAATGAGCAGTTCTTC. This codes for CASSSPGGYNEQFF.

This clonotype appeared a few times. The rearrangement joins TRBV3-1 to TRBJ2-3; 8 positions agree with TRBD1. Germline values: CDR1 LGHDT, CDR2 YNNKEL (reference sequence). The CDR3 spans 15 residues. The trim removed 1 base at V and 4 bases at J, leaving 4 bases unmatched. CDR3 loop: CASSQGQGSPDTQYF. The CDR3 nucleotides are TGTGCCAGCAGCCAAGGACAGGGGAGTCCAGATACGCAGTATTTT.

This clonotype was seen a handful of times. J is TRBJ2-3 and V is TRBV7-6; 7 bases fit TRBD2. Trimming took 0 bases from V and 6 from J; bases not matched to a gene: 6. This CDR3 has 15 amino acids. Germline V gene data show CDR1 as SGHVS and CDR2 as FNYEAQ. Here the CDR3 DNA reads TGTGCCAGCAGCTTAGCGGGGGGGGTTCGCGATACGCAGTATTTT. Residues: CASSLAGGVRDTQYF. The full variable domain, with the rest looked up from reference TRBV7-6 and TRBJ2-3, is GAGVSQSPRYKVTKRGQDVALRCDPISGHVSLYWYRQALGQGPEFLTYFNYEAQQDKSGLPNDRFSAERPEGSISTLTIQRTEQRDSAMYRCASSLAGGVRDTQYFGPGTRLTVL.

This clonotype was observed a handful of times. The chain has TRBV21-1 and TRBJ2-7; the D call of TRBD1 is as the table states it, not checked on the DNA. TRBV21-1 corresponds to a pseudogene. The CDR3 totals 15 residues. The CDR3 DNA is TGTGCCAGCAGCAAAGACCTGGACAGCCACTACGAGCAGTACTTC. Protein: CASSKDLDSHYEQYF.

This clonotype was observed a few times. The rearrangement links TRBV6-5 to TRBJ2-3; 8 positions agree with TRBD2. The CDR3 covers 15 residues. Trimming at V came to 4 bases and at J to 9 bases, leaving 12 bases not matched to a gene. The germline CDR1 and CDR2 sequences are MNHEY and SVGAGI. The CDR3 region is CASSSAGALTSTQYF. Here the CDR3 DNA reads TGTGCCAGCAGTTCAGCGGGGGCGTTGACGAGCACGCAGTATTTT.

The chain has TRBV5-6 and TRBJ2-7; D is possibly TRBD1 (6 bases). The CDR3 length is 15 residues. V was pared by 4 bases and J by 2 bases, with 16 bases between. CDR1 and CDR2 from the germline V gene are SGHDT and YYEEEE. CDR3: CASSPRWTETYEQYF. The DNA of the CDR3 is TGTGCCAGCAGCCCAAGATGGACAGAGACCTACGAGCAGTACTTC.

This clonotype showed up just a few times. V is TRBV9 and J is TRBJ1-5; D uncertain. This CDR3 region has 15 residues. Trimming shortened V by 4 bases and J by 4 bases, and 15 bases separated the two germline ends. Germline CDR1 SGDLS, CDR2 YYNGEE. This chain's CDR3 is CASSPSSTANQPQHF. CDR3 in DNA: TGTGCCAGCAGCCCCAGTAGTACTGCTAATCAGCCCCAGCATTTT.

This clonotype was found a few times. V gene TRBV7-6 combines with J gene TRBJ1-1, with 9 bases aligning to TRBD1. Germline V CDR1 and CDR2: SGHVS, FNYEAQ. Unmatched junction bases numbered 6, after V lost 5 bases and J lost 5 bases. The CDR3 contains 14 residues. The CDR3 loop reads CASSATGGHTEAFF. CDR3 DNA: TGTGCCAGCAGCGCTACAGGGGGCCATACTGAAGCTTTCTTT.

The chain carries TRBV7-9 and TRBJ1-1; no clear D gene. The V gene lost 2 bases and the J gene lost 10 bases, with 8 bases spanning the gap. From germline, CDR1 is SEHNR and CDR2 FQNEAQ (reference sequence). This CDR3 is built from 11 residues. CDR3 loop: CASSLLEGAFF. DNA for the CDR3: TGTGCCAGCAGCTTACTCGAGGGAGCTTTCTTT. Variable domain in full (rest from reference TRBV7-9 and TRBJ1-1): DTGVSQNPRHKITKRGQNVTFRCDPISEHNRLYWYRQTLGQGPEFLTYFQNEAQLEKSRLLSDRFSAERPKGSFSTLEIQRTEQGDSAMYLCASSLLEGAFFGQGTRLTVV.

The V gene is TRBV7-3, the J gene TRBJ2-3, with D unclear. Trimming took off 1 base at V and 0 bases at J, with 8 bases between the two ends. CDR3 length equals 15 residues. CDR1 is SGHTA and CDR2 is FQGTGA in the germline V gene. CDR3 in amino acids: CASSLRHLSTDTQYF. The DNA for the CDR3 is TGTGCCAGCAGCTTAAGACATTTAAGCACAGATACGCAGTATTTT.

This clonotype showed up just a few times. The CDR3 protein is CASSLGEAGRSPLHF. In nucleotides, the CDR3 is TGTGCCAGCAGTTTGGGGGAGGCGGGGAGATCACCCCTCCACTTT. The chain employs TRBV28 and TRBJ1-6, with D possibly TRBD1 on 5 matching bases. Looked up from germline, CDR1 is MDHEN and CDR2 is SYDVKM. The CDR3 sequence is 15 residues long. With 3 bases removed from V and 10 bases from J, the gap between germline ends came to 16 bases.

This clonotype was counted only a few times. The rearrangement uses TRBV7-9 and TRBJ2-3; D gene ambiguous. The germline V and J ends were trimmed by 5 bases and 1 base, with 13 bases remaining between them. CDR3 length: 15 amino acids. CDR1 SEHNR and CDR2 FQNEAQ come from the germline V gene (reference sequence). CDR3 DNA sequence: TGTGCCAGCAGCCCCTTGTTGTTCGGCACAGATACGCAGTATTTT. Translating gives CASSPLLFGTDTQYF.

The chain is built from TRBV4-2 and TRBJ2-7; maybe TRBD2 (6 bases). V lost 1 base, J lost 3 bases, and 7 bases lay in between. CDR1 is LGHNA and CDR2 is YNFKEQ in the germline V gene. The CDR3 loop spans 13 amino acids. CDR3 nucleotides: TGTGCCAGCAGCCAAGCGGGAGTCTACGAGCAGTACTTC. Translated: CASSQAGVYEQYF.

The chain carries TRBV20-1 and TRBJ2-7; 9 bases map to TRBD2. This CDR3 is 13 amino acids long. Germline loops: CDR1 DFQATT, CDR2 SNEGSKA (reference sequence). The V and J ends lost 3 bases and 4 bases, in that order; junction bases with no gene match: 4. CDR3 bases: TGCAGTGCTAGGATTAGCGGGAGTTACGAGCAGTACTTC. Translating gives CSARISGSYEQYF.

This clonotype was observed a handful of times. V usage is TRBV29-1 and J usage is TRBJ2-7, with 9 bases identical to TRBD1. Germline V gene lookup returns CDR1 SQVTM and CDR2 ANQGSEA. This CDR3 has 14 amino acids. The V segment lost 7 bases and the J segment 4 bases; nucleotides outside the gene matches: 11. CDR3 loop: CSAGTGLGLYEQYF. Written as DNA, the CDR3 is TGCAGCGCTGGGACAGGGTTAGGACTGTACGAGCAGTACTTC.

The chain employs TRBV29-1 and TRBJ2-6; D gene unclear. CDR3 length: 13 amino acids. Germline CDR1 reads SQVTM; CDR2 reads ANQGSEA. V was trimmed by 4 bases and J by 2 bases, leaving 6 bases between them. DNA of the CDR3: TGCAGCGTTGCCCGCCCTGGGGCCAACGTCCTGACTTTC. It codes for CSVARPGANVLTF.

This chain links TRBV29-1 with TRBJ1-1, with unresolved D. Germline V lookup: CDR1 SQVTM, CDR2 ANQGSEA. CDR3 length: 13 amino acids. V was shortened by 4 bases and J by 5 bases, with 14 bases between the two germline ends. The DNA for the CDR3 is TGCAGCGTTGTCGATGGTACTGGTACTGAAGCTTTCTTT. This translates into CSVVDGTGTEAFF.

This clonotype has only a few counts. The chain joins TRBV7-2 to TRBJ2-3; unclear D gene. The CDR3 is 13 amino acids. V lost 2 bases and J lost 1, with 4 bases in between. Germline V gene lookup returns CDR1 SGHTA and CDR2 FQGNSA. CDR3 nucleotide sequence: TGTGCCAGCAGCTTAACCGGCACAGATACGCAGTATTTT. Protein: CASSLTGTDTQYF.

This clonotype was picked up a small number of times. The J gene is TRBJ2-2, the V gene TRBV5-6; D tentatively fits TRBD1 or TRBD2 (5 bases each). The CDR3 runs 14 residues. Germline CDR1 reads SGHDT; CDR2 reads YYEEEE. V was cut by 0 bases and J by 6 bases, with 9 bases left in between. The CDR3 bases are TGTGCCAGCAGCTTGGGGGGGTACGCCGGGGAGCTGTTTTTT. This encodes CASSLGGYAGELFF.

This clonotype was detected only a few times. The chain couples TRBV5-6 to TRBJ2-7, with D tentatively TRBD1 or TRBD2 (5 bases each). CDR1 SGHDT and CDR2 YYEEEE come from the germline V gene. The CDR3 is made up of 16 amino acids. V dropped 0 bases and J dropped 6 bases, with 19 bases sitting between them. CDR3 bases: TGTGCCAGCAGCTTGGGCCAGGGAGTCGGGCTGGGCGAGCAGTACTTC. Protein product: CASSLGQGVGLGEQYF.